These 9 T cell receptor delta chains share one sample of origin, sequenced in a study of TRDV2 sequences in healthy donors. TCRdb redid the clone calls on the PCR reads with CATT. The sample shows about 2,200 delta-chain clones, roughly 60% of them seen only once. Source material: Vd2+ gamma-delta T cells from blood. The receptors originated from a human donor in good health.

J gene TRDJ1 was identified, but the V gene was not called; the table's D gene call, TRDD3, was not cross checked with the DNA. The CDR3 is made up of 13 amino acids. CDR3: CSGLGIYTDKLIF. The CDR3 nucleotides are TGTTCTGGACTGGGGATCTACACCGATAAACTCATCTTT.

Concerning this clone: The identical CDR3 is also encoded by other nucleotide sequences in the sample. The V and J genes are TRDV2 and TRDJ1; 10 bases line up with TRDD3. The CDR3 is made up of 15 amino acids. CDR1 is GEAIGNYY and CDR2 is EKD in the germline V gene. V lost 2 bases and J lost 4; bases outside the gene matches: 6. This chain's CDR3 is CACDRLGDTGDKLIF. The DNA of the CDR3 is TGTGCCTGTGACAGATTGGGGGATACCGGCGATAAACTCATCTTT.

For this clone: A far larger clone is one nucleotide away, so this likely arose from a read error. The sample carries other DNA sequences with the same CDR3. This rearrangement joins TRDV2 to TRDJ1, with a possible D match to TRDD3 (6 bases). This CDR3 contains 15 residues. The germline CDR1 and CDR2 sequences are GEAIGNYY and EKD. V was pared by 1 base and J by 1 base, with 12 bases between. CDR3 residues: CACDTVGGLTDKLIF. The CDR3 DNA reads TGTGCCTGTGACACAGTGGGGGGGCTCACCGATAAACTCATCTTT.

Points on this clone: This sample also contains other DNA sequences that code for the same CDR3. The V gene is TRDV2, the J gene TRDJ1; TRDD3 agrees at 8 bases. Germline loops: CDR1 GEAIGNYY, CDR2 EKD. This CDR3 is built from 14 residues. Trimming took 3 bases from V and 0 from J; bases not matched to a gene: 2. In DNA form, the CDR3 reads TGTGCCTGTGACTCACTGGGGGACACCGATAAACTCATCTTT. This encodes CACDSLGDTDKLIF.

This clone was counted only a few times. This chain joins TRDV2 and TRDJ1, with 8 bases that match TRDD3. The CDR3 totals 18 residues. Unmatched junction bases numbered 13, after V lost 2 bases and J lost 0 bases. Germline lookup yields CDR1 GEAIGNYY and CDR2 EKD. The CDR3 sequence: CACDKLGILRGDTDKLIF. The CDR3 nucleotides are TGTGCCTGTGACAAGCTGGGGATACTTCGGGGGGACACCGATAAACTCATCTTT.

The chain recombines TRDV2 with TRDJ3; unclear D gene. There are 19 residues in the CDR3. Germline CDR1 and CDR2: GEAIGNYY and EKD. With 0 bases removed from V and 0 bases from J, the gap between germline ends came to 14 bases. CDR3 nucleotides: TGTGCCTGTGACACCGTCTCGTCTCTGAGCTCCTGGGACACCCGACAGATGTTTTTC. It translates to CACDTVSSLSSWDTRQMFF.

The chain links TRDV2 to TRDJ1; 7 bases match TRDD3. Losses at the gene ends were 0 bases for V and 0 bases for J; bases not matched to a gene: 15. The CDR3 extends over 19 amino acids. The germline gives CDR1 GEAIGNYY, CDR2 EKD. The CDR3 loop reads CACDTVARLGEVYTDKLIF. DNA for the CDR3: TGTGCCTGTGACACCGTCGCGAGGTTGGGGGAGGTTTACACCGATAAACTCATCTTT.

The V call is TRDV2, the J call TRDJ3; TRDD3 matches at 13 bases. The CDR3 sequence is 20 residues long. The germline V gene has CDR1 GEAIGNYY and CDR2 EKD. V lost 0 bases, J lost 0 bases, and 4 bases stayed unmatched. CDR3 residues: CACDTVLGDTRSWDTRQMFF. For the CDR3, the DNA is TGTGCCTGTGACACCGTACTGGGGGATACGCGCTCCTGGGACACCCGACAGATGTTTTTC.

This clone was picked up one time. The V gene is TRDV2, the J gene TRDJ3; TRDD3 aligns across 10 bases. CDR1 is GEAIGNYY and CDR2 is EKD in the germline V gene. V gave up 3 bases and J gave up 0 bases; unmatched junction bases: 13. The CDR3 loop spans 21 amino acids. Written as DNA, the CDR3 is TGTGCCTGTGACTCGCTGGGGACTGGGGGATCCCGCTCCTGGGACACCCGACAGATGTTTTTC. It translates to CACDSLGTGGSRSWDTRQMFF.